A selection of T cell receptor beta chains follows, all from one sample in a study of blood T cell repertoires in COVID-19. Sequenced by immunoSEQ multiplex PCR; TCRdb stores in-frame clones only, minus some. The repertoire has over 100,000 clones, roughly 89% of them found once; the top ten carry approximately 4.3%. Material: peripheral blood. The receptors originated from a middle-aged man with acute or convalescent COVID-19. Each CDR3 is given with its conserved first and last residue. Each record gives: J gene, V gene, CDR3 length, D gene, clone size, CDR3 protein, CDR3 DNA. D genes are given only for firm matches. A clone size is listed for some rows: how often the clone was seen (once, few, many), or a class if it is expanded.

J gene: TRBJ2-1
V gene: TRBV29-1
CDR3 length: 14
D gene: TRBD1
clone size: .
CDR3 protein: CSVAVNRGPNEQFF
CDR3 DNA: TGCAGCGTCGCAGTTAACAGGGGGCCCAATGAGCAGTTCTTC

J gene: TRBJ1-1
V gene: TRBV7-2
CDR3 length: 16
D gene: TRBD1
clone size: .
CDR3 protein: CASSSSPGTGLTEAFF
CDR3 DNA: TGTGCCAGCAGCTCTTCGCCCGGGACAGGGCTTACTGAAGCTTTCTTT

J gene: TRBJ1-2
V gene: TRBV27
CDR3 length: 16
D gene: TRBD1
clone size: .
CDR3 protein: CASRPNPGQGSYGYTF
CDR3 DNA: TGTGCCAGCAGACCCAATCCGGGACAGGGATCCTATGGCTACACCTTC

J gene: TRBJ1-1
V gene: TRBV7-2
CDR3 length: 15
D gene: TRBD1
clone size: .
CDR3 protein: CASSLEGTGGTEAFF
CDR3 DNA: TGTGCCAGCAGCTTGGAAGGGACAGGGGGCACTGAAGCTTTCTTT

J gene: TRBJ2-7
V gene: TRBV9
CDR3 length: 15
D gene: TRBD2
clone size: few
CDR3 protein: CASSVGTRVPYEQYF
CDR3 DNA: TGTGCCAGCAGCGTAGGGACTAGAGTCCCCTACGAGCAGTACTTC

J gene: TRBJ2-1
V gene: TRBV30
CDR3 length: 15
D gene: TRBD2
clone size: .
CDR3 protein: CAWSVLGGGYNEQFF
CDR3 DNA: TGTGCCTGGAGTGTCCTTGGGGGGGGTTACAATGAGCAGTTCTTC

J gene: TRBJ2-7
V gene: TRBV27
CDR3 length: 13
D gene: .
clone size: once
CDR3 protein: CASRGLEYYEQYF
CDR3 DNA: TGTGCCAGCAGGGGACTGGAATACTACGAGCAGTACTTC

J gene: TRBJ2-2
V gene: TRBV4-1
CDR3 length: 14
D gene: .
clone size: .
CDR3 protein: CASSQERNTGELFF
CDR3 DNA: TGCGCCAGCAGCCAAGAGAGGAACACCGGGGAGCTGTTTTTT

J gene: TRBJ1-2
V gene: TRBV3-1/TRBV3-2
CDR3 length: 14
D gene: TRBD1
clone size: .
CDR3 protein: CASRETGGAYGYTF
CDR3 DNA: TGTGCCAGCAGGGAAACAGGGGGCGCGTATGGCTACACCTTC

J gene: TRBJ2-2
V gene: TRBV6-1
CDR3 length: 16
D gene: TRBD1
clone size: .
CDR3 protein: CASSERTGRNTGELFF
CDR3 DNA: TGTGCCAGCAGTGAACGGACAGGGCGGAACACCGGGGAGCTGTTTTTT

J gene: TRBJ2-1
V gene: TRBV7-9
CDR3 length: 16
D gene: TRBD2
clone size: .
CDR3 protein: CASSLVLASGRNEQFF
CDR3 DNA: TGTGCCAGCAGCTTAGTTTTGGCTAGCGGGAGGAATGAGCAGTTCTTC

J gene: TRBJ1-2
V gene: TRBV5-4
CDR3 length: 13
D gene: .
clone size: .
CDR3 protein: CASSFRDNYGYTF
CDR3 DNA: TGTGCCAGCAGCTTTCGGGATAACTATGGCTACACCTTC

J gene: TRBJ2-5
V gene: TRBV18
CDR3 length: 16
D gene: .
clone size: .
CDR3 protein: CASTTRRDLNQETQYF
CDR3 DNA: TGTGCCAGCACAACCCGCAGGGACTTAAACCAAGAGACCCAGTACTTC

J gene: TRBJ1-3
V gene: TRBV18
CDR3 length: 17
D gene: .
clone size: .
CDR3 protein: CASSLTGIKVSGNTIYF
CDR3 DNA: TGTGCCAGCTCACTGACAGGCATTAAGGTCTCTGGAAACACCATATATTTT

J gene: TRBJ2-1
V gene: TRBV25-1
CDR3 length: 15
D gene: TRBD2
clone size: .
CDR3 protein: CASSPTSGSWNEQFF
CDR3 DNA: TGTGCCAGCAGCCCGACTAGCGGGAGTTGGAATGAGCAGTTCTTC

J gene: TRBJ2-1
V gene: TRBV19
CDR3 length: 13
D gene: .
clone size: few
CDR3 protein: CASSPRTYNEQFF
CDR3 DNA: TGTGCCAGTAGTCCCCGGACATACAATGAGCAGTTCTTC

J gene: TRBJ2-3
V gene: TRBV5-4
CDR3 length: 15
D gene: TRBD2
clone size: .
CDR3 protein: CASSLASGSTDTQYF
CDR3 DNA: TGTGCCAGCAGCTTGGCTAGCGGTTCCACAGATACGCAGTATTTT

J gene: TRBJ2-2
V gene: TRBV29-1
CDR3 length: 14
D gene: TRBD2
clone size: .
CDR3 protein: CSVEVAGGTGELFF
CDR3 DNA: TGCAGCGTTGAAGTGGCGGGGGGTACCGGGGAGCTGTTTTTT

J gene: TRBJ1-2
V gene: TRBV15
CDR3 length: 12
D gene: .
clone size: once
CDR3 protein: CATSRETHGYTF
CDR3 DNA: TGTGCCACCAGCAGGGAGACTCATGGCTACACCTTC

J gene: TRBJ2-3
V gene: TRBV4-2
CDR3 length: 15
D gene: .
clone size: .
CDR3 protein: CASSQAGGQGDTQYF
CDR3 DNA: TGTGCCAGCAGCCAAGCGGGGGGCCAGGGAGATACGCAGTATTTT

J gene: TRBJ2-5
V gene: TRBV6-5
CDR3 length: 14
D gene: TRBD2
clone size: .
CDR3 protein: CASSYTGGGETQYF
CDR3 DNA: TGTGCCAGCAGTTACACCGGGGGGGGCGAGACCCAGTACTTC

J gene: TRBJ1-5
V gene: TRBV30
CDR3 length: 14
D gene: .
clone size: .
CDR3 protein: CAWSDGLSNQPQHF
CDR3 DNA: TGTGCCTGGAGTGATGGGCTTAGCAATCAGCCCCAGCATTTT

J gene: TRBJ1-2
V gene: TRBV20-1
CDR3 length: 13
D gene: .
clone size: .
CDR3 protein: CSASHPEPYGYTF
CDR3 DNA: TGCAGTGCTAGTCACCCAGAACCCTATGGCTACACCTTC

J gene: TRBJ1-2
V gene: TRBV20-1
CDR3 length: 9
D gene: .
clone size: .
CDR3 protein: CSAEQGITF
CDR3 DNA: TGCAGTGCCGAACAGGGCATTACCTTC

J gene: TRBJ1-1
V gene: TRBV7-9
CDR3 length: 14
D gene: TRBD1
clone size: .
CDR3 protein: CASGSTGTNTEAFF
CDR3 DNA: TGTGCCAGCGGTTCGACAGGGACGAACACTGAAGCTTTCTTT

J gene: TRBJ2-1
V gene: TRBV4-3
CDR3 length: 17
D gene: TRBD2
clone size: .
CDR3 protein: CASSQEASGGAGGEQFF
CDR3 DNA: TGCGCCAGCAGCCAAGAGGCTAGCGGGGGGGCCGGTGGTGAGCAGTTCTTC

J gene: TRBJ1-6
V gene: TRBV13
CDR3 length: 17
D gene: .
clone size: .
CDR3 protein: CASSLGSQALRSSPLHF
CDR3 DNA: TGTGCCAGCAGCTTAGGTTCCCAGGCGCTTAGGTCTTCACCCCTCCACTTT

J gene: TRBJ2-7
V gene: TRBV3-1/TRBV3-2
CDR3 length: 15
D gene: .
clone size: once
CDR3 protein: CASSQTGHLAYEQYF
CDR3 DNA: TGTGCCAGCAGCCAAACGGGACACTTAGCCTACGAGCAGTACTTC

J gene: TRBJ2-7
V gene: TRBV19
CDR3 length: 16
D gene: .
clone size: .
CDR3 protein: CASSHSLGRYTYEQYF
CDR3 DNA: TGTGCCAGTAGTCACTCCCTAGGCAGATATACCTACGAGCAGTACTTC

J gene: TRBJ1-4
V gene: TRBV19
CDR3 length: 14
D gene: TRBD1
clone size: .
CDR3 protein: CASSIDSTGDRLFF
CDR3 DNA: TGTGCCAGTAGTATAGACAGTACAGGGGATCGACTGTTTTTT

J gene: TRBJ2-1
V gene: TRBV10-3
CDR3 length: 18
D gene: TRBD1
clone size: .
CDR3 protein: CATTGLSGTGDRGNEQFF
CDR3 DNA: TGTGCCACCACCGGACTATCCGGGACAGGGGATAGGGGCAATGAGCAGTTCTTC

J gene: TRBJ1-5
V gene: TRBV23-1
CDR3 length: 17
D gene: TRBD1
clone size: .
CDR3 protein: CASGVISPGQFNQPQHF
CDR3 DNA: TGCGCCAGCGGAGTCATTTCCCCGGGACAGTTCAATCAGCCCCAGCATTTT

J gene: TRBJ2-2
V gene: TRBV7-3
CDR3 length: 15
D gene: TRBD1
clone size: .
CDR3 protein: CASSSQGVGTGELFF
CDR3 DNA: TGTGCCAGCAGCTCCCAGGGGGTCGGCACCGGGGAGCTGTTTTTT

J gene: TRBJ1-2
V gene: TRBV7-3
CDR3 length: 14
D gene: .
clone size: .
CDR3 protein: CASSLRGRAGGYTF
CDR3 DNA: TGTGCCAGCAGCTTAAGGGGGAGAGCGGGTGGCTACACCTTC

J gene: TRBJ2-7
V gene: TRBV6-2/TRBV6-3
CDR3 length: 13
D gene: .
clone size: .
CDR3 protein: CASSQTPTYEQYF
CDR3 DNA: TGTGCCAGCAGTCAGACACCAACCTACGAGCAGTACTTC

J gene: TRBJ1-5
V gene: TRBV6-2/TRBV6-3
CDR3 length: 16
D gene: .
clone size: .
CDR3 protein: CASSPSLGRGNQPQHF
CDR3 DNA: TGTGCCAGCAGTCCCTCCCTGGGCAGGGGCAATCAGCCCCAGCATTTT

J gene: TRBJ1-1
V gene: TRBV3-1/TRBV3-2
CDR3 length: 13
D gene: .
clone size: .
CDR3 protein: CASSQLENTEAFF
CDR3 DNA: TGTGCCAGCAGCCAATTAGAAAACACTGAAGCTTTCTTT

J gene: TRBJ2-1
V gene: TRBV10-3
CDR3 length: 14
D gene: TRBD2
clone size: .
CDR3 protein: CAIRASGGYNEQFF
CDR3 DNA: TGTGCCATCAGGGCCAGCGGGGGTTACAATGAGCAGTTCTTC

J gene: TRBJ2-2
V gene: TRBV10-2
CDR3 length: 13
D gene: .
clone size: .
CDR3 protein: CASSRLGVGELFF
CDR3 DNA: TGCGCCAGCAGTCGGCTAGGTGTCGGGGAGCTGTTTTTT

J gene: TRBJ2-3
V gene: TRBV6-5
CDR3 length: 14
D gene: TRBD2
clone size: .
CDR3 protein: CATTRGETGDTQYF
CDR3 DNA: TGTGCGACGACTCGGGGGGAAACCGGAGATACGCAGTATTTT

J gene: TRBJ1-2
V gene: TRBV19
CDR3 length: 13
D gene: TRBD1
clone size: .
CDR3 protein: CASSIAQGAGYTF
CDR3 DNA: TGTGCCAGTAGTATCGCACAGGGGGCTGGCTACACCTTC

J gene: TRBJ1-5
V gene: TRBV19
CDR3 length: 15
D gene: .
clone size: .
CDR3 protein: CASSIGQANNQPQHF
CDR3 DNA: TGTGCCAGTAGTATAGGACAGGCCAACAATCAGCCCCAGCATTTT

J gene: TRBJ2-7
V gene: TRBV2
CDR3 length: 14
D gene: TRBD2
clone size: few
CDR3 protein: CASSRLAGIYEQYF
CDR3 DNA: TGTGCCAGCAGTCGGCTAGCGGGAATTTACGAGCAGTACTTC

J gene: TRBJ2-3
V gene: TRBV7-2
CDR3 length: 13
D gene: .
clone size: once
CDR3 protein: CASSSKHSAEQYF
CDR3 DNA: TGTGCCAGCAGTTCGAAACATTCGGCGGAACAGTATTTT

J gene: TRBJ1-2
V gene: TRBV30
CDR3 length: 16
D gene: .
clone size: .
CDR3 protein: CAWSPRTGNRIYGYTF
CDR3 DNA: TGTGCCTGGAGTCCAAGAACAGGGAATAGAATCTATGGCTACACCTTC

J gene: TRBJ1-2
V gene: TRBV30
CDR3 length: 14
D gene: .
clone size: once
CDR3 protein: CAWYPGVEGGGYTF
CDR3 DNA: TGTGCCTGGTACCCTGGGGTCGAAGGGGGAGGCTACACCTTC

J gene: TRBJ2-7
V gene: TRBV2
CDR3 length: 13
D gene: .
clone size: .
CDR3 protein: CATTGRNSYEQYF
CDR3 DNA: TGTGCCACAACAGGCCGAAACTCCTACGAGCAGTACTTC

J gene: TRBJ2-3
V gene: TRBV5-5
CDR3 length: 16
D gene: .
clone size: .
CDR3 protein: CASSLSVLPGADTQYF
CDR3 DNA: TGTGCCAGCAGCTTGTCGGTGCTCCCCGGGGCAGATACGCAGTATTTT

J gene: TRBJ1-2
V gene: TRBV11-2
CDR3 length: 14
D gene: .
clone size: .
CDR3 protein: CASSPSQGGYGYTF
CDR3 DNA: TGTGCCAGCAGCCCCAGTCAGGGAGGCTATGGCTACACCTTC

J gene: TRBJ2-5
V gene: TRBV7-2
CDR3 length: 15
D gene: TRBD1
clone size: .
CDR3 protein: CASSDRGRTQETQYF
CDR3 DNA: TGTGCCAGCAGCGACAGGGGCCGAACCCAAGAGACCCAGTACTTC

J gene: TRBJ2-3
V gene: TRBV10-2
CDR3 length: 15
D gene: TRBD2
clone size: few
CDR3 protein: CASSEASGGSQAQYF
CDR3 DNA: TGCGCCAGCAGTGAGGCTAGCGGGGGTTCGCAGGCGCAGTATTTT

J gene: TRBJ2-5
V gene: TRBV11-1
CDR3 length: 15
D gene: TRBD1
clone size: once
CDR3 protein: CASSRKDRFKETQYF
CDR3 DNA: TGTGCCAGCAGCCGCAAGGACAGGTTTAAAGAGACCCAGTACTTC

J gene: TRBJ1-3
V gene: TRBV5-6
CDR3 length: 17
D gene: .
clone size: .
CDR3 protein: CASSSSTVASPGNTIYF
CDR3 DNA: TGTGCCAGCAGCTCCTCGACAGTCGCGTCTCCTGGAAACACCATATATTTT

J gene: TRBJ1-1
V gene: TRBV19
CDR3 length: 14
D gene: .
clone size: .
CDR3 protein: CASSIARGRTEAFF
CDR3 DNA: TGTGCCAGTAGTATAGCAAGAGGGCGCACTGAAGCTTTCTTT

J gene: TRBJ2-3
V gene: TRBV5-1
CDR3 length: 17
D gene: TRBD2
clone size: .
CDR3 protein: CASSLGTSGDGTDTQYF
CDR3 DNA: TGCGCCAGCAGCTTGGGGACTAGCGGGGATGGAACAGATACGCAGTATTTT